This TCR beta chain was obtained from a study of blood T cell repertoires in COVID-19. Study-wide background: The United States, Italy and Spain provided the acute and convalescent COVID-19 samples. Sample material is recorded as cDNA or gDNA derived from T cells, B-cell-depleted T cells, or PBMCs.

Clones were sequenced by immunoSEQ multiplex PCR, and TCRdb holds only the in-frame ones, with some missing. The profile shows roughly 47,000 clones, 75% to 90% of them singletons. Germline V CDR1 and CDR2: LGHNA, YNFKEQ. This CDR3 has 15 residues. The J segment lost 3 bases and the V segment lost 1 base, leaving 5 bases of the junction unmatched. Seattle patients were enrolled during active infection and followed longitudinally. The sequenced sample was peripheral blood. The chain couples TRBV4-2 to TRBJ1-2, with 7 positions matching TRBD1. This receptor was identified in a woman older than 75 with COVID-19, enrolled during active disease. CDR3 protein: CASSQVKGADYGYTF. The DNA of the CDR3 is TGTGCCAGCAGCCAAGTAAAGGGGGCAGACTATGGCTACACCTTC.